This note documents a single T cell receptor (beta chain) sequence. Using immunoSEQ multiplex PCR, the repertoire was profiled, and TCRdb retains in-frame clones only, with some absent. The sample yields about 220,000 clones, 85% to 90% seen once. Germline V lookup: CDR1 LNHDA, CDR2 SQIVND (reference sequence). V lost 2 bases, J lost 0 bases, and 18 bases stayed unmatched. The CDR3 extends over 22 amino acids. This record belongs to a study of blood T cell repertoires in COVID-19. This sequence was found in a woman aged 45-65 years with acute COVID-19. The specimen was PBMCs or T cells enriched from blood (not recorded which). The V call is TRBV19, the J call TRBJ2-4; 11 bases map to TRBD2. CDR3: CASSIRFRLGLADLIAKNIQYF. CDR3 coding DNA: TGTGCCAGTAGTATAAGGTTTAGGTTGGGACTAGCGGATCTTATAGCCAAAAACATTCAGTACTTC.